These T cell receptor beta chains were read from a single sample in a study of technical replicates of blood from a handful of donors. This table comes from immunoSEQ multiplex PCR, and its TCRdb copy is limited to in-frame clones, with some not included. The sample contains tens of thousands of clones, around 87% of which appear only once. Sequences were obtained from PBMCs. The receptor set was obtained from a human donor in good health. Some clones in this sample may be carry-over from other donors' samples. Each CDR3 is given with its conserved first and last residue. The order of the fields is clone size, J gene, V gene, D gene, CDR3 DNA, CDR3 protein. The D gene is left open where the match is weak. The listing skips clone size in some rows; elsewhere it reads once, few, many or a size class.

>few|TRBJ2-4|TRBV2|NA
TGTGCCAGCAGTTTAAAGCGGGTTGGGGCCAAAAACATTCAGTACTTC
CASSLKRVGAKNIQYF
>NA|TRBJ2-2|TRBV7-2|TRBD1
TGTGCCAGCAGCCCCGACAGGGGGATCGGGGAGCTGTTTTTT
CASSPDRGIGELFF
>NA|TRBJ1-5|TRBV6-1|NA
TGTGCCAGCAGGCCCGGACAGAGCAATCAGCCCCAGCATTTT
CASRPGQSNQPQHF
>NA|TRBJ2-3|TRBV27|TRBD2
TGTGCCAGCAGTTTAATCTCCGGGACTAGCGGGAGGGCGAATACGCAGTATTTT
CASSLISGTSGRANTQYF
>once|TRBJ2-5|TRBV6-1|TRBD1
TGTGCCAGCAGTGAACAGGACAGGCTCCAAGAGACCCAGTACTTC
CASSEQDRLQETQYF
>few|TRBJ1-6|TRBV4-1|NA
TGCGCCAGCAGCATTTCTGGCTCGGGGTATAATTCACCCCTCCACTTT
CASSISGSGYNSPLHF
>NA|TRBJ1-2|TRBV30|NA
TGTGCCTGGTTCTCCGGGTTTGATGGGGGCTACACCTTC
CAWFSGFDGGYTF
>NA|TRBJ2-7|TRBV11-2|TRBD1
TGTGCCAGCAGCGTCCCAGGGGGCGACGAGCAGTACTTC
CASSVPGGDEQYF
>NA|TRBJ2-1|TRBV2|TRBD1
TGTGCCAGCATAAGACAGGGGCTAGCCTACAATGAGCAGTTCTTC
CASIRQGLAYNEQFF
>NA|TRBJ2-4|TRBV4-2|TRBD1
TGTGCCAGCAGCCGGGACAGGGACACAAAAAACATTCAGTACTTC
CASSRDRDTKNIQYF
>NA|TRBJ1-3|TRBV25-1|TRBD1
TGTGCCACCGGGACAGATGGAAACACCATATATTTT
CATGTDGNTIYF
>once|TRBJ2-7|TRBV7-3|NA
TGTGCCAGCAGCCACGGGCCGGCGGGTTTTTACGAGCAGTACTTC
CASSHGPAGFYEQYF
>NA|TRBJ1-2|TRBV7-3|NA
TGTGCCAGCAGCTCAGGACAGCTCTATGGCTACACCTTC
CASSSGQLYGYTF
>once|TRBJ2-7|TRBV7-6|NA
TGTGCCAGCAGCCCCGTTTCCTACGAGCAGTACTTC
CASSPVSYEQYF
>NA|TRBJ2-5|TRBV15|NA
TGTGCCACCAGCAGAGGAGGTGGGGAGACCCAGTACTTC
CATSRGGGETQYF
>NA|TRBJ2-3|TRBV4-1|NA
TGCGCCAGCAGCCAAGATCTCCGGGGGACCACAGATACGCAGTATTTT
CASSQDLRGTTDTQYF
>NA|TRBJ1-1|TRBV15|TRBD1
TGTGCCACCAGCAGAGTGAGACAGGGTAACACTGAAGCTTTCTTT
CATSRVRQGNTEAFF
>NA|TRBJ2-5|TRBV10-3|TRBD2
TGTGCCATCAGCCGGACTAGCGGGAGGGGATACCAAGAGACCCAGTACTTC
CAISRTSGRGYQETQYF
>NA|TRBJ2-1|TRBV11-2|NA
TGTGCCAGCAGCTTAGCGGGAGTGTACAATGAGCAGTTCTTC
CASSLAGVYNEQFF
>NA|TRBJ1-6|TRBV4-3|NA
TGCGCCAGCAGCCAAGGGGAAGGGGAGGCTTCACCCCTCCACTTT
CASSQGEGEASPLHF
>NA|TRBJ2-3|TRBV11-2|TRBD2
TGTGCCAGCAGTTTAAATAGCGGGAGAGCAGATACGCAGTATTTT
CASSLNSGRADTQYF
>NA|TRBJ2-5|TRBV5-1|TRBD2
TGCGCCAGCAATATGGCGGTAGCGGGGGACCATAAGACCCAGTACTTC
CASNMAVAGDHKTQYF